The sequence of this T cell receptor beta chain was determined in a study of T cells in Graves' hyperthyroidism and ophthalmopathy (dated by TCRdb to the late 2010s). Notes on the research overall: A discovery cohort of about 95 patients, about 40 with Graves' ophthalmopathy and approximately 60 with stable Graves' hyperthyroidism, was used to find distinguishing TCR V-J signatures. The paper describes TCR Vbeta CDR3 sequencing of roughly 130 peripheral blood samples, made up of roughly 45 ophthalmopathy patients, 70 to 75 hyperthyroidism patients and 17 progressor patients. The approximately 97 discovery patients were randomly divided into training and test sets at a 7:3 ratio. After sampling, hyperthyroidism patients received methimazole starting at 30 mg daily, and ophthalmopathy patients received high-dose intravenous methylprednisolone. In about 6 Graves' hyperthyroidism patients, the study also compared T-cell repertoires from thyroid tissue with T-cell repertoires from blood. Prospective prediction of ophthalmopathy was tested in an independent validation cohort of 18 hyperthyroidism patients and around 16 patients who later progressed to ophthalmopathy. Overall study results and their limits: Ophthalmopathy was separated from stable hyperthyroidism by a 13 V-J signature model, with 85% to 90% sensitivity and about 84% specificity obtained in cross-validation and 80%/75% obtained in testing. Most expanded thyroid clonotypes (frequency above 0.001) were also found in blood, which suggests that blood repertoires may mirror thyroid immune responses. In validation, progression to ophthalmopathy was predicted by the model with more than 65% sensitivity and approximately 78% specificity, a median of 6.5 months before onset. Sample size was not statistically predetermined, and blinding of investigators to group allocation was not performed.

Only a few counts were recorded for this clonotype. No antigen is known for it. It has no much larger one-base neighbor in the sample; base qualities were not kept. A patient counted as having stable Graves' hyperthyroidism if no progression to ophthalmopathy occurred over 18 months of follow-up. Hyperthyroidism patients were newly diagnosed, with disease duration under 2 months, and aged 18 to 65 years. Patients with uncontrolled infections, other autoimmune diseases, pregnancy or lactation were excluded. Diagnoses relied on clinical symptoms, serum thyroxine and TRAb, thyroid ultrasound and orbital computed tomography. Total RNA was extracted using Trizol reagent, and RNA quality was assessed on an Agilent 2100 Bioanalyzer. The TCR beta CDR3 regions were amplified from RNA transcripts. The first round of RT-PCR for the TCR CDR3 was performed with the HTBI primer set and the Qiagen OneStep RT-PCR kit. A second multiplex PCR round built the libraries, followed by size selection and purification. Sequencing of the libraries was done on an Illumina HiSeq2000 using paired-end 100 bp reads. As for how the authors treated the data: SOAPnuke was used to process the raw data, removing reads that contained adapters or uncalled bases, had a mean Phred below 15, or lacked an exact match to the constant primer or identifier. High-quality paired reads were merged with COPE v1.2.5, and unique nucleotide sequences were defined as clonotypes. MiTCR v1.1 was used to align clonotypes to the IMGT TRBV, TRBD and TRBJ reference segments. The analysis included only V-J combinations with a frequency above 0.0001, which together covered 99% to 99.2% of the repertoires. The TCS score was defined as F50 (clonal expansion) divided by E x V (chaos), with BLOSUM62-based TCRdist calculated between CDR3 peptides within each V-J. Welch's t-statistics and random forest reduced around 520 V-J features to 13, which were used in a naive Bayes classifier (R e1071). TCRdb passed the public sequencing reads through fastp at Q25 and MiXCR, retaining productive beta sequences. Rows merge per CDR3 protein into single entries with the most common DNA and genes. The V and J calls and clone size come from TCRdb's table, not from the authors' own analysis. Present in this sample are hundreds of thousands of distinct CDR3 sequences, roughly 50% of which were seen just once. The ten largest clonotypes hold roughly 8.2% of the sample.

This TCR was recovered from a woman aged 18-29 years with Graves' hyperthyroidism. Donor details come from another sample of the same person, matched by shared clones. The specimen sequenced was peripheral blood or thyroid tissue (not recorded which).

This receptor has the CDR3 CASSPGRLTPYEQYF. In nucleotides, the sequence is TGTGCCAGCAGCCCGGGCCGCCTAACCCCCTACGAGCAGTACTTC. The rearranged chain carries TRBV7-6 and TRBJ2-7; no D segment can be confidently identified. V was cut back by 5 bases and J by 2 bases, leaving a gap of 16 bases between them. CDR1 SGHVS and CDR2 FNYEAQ are derived from the germline V gene. The CDR3 numbers 15 residues from cysteine through phenylalanine. The retained sequence is limited to the CDR3, 45 bases, with the frame set at the first base.